This record covers a single T cell receptor beta chain. This sample is part of a study of cytomegalovirus exposure and HLA in healthy donors. It was with 60 Vbeta and 13 Jbeta primers that the PCR ran. This table comes from immunoSEQ multiplex PCR, and its TCRdb copy is limited to in-frame clones, with some not included. Recorded for this sample: about 160,000 clones. The sample taken for sequencing was PBMCs. The clonotype was recovered from a man aged 30 to 39 in good health and CMV-seronegative.

The CDR3 is CASSQDRLNTEAFF. For the CDR3, the DNA is TGCGCCAGCAGCCAGGACAGATTGAACACTGAAGCTTTCTTT. The chain uses TRBV4-3 and TRBJ1-1; perhaps TRBD1 as D (6 bases). Germline V gene data show CDR1 as LGHNA and CDR2 as YSLEER. The V and J ends lost 3 bases and 0 bases respectively, with 8 bases between them. The CDR3 is 14 amino acids.